The TCR beta chain described here comes from a study of T cells after yellow fever vaccination. Findings and limits, study-wide: Abundant clonotypes (contaminants from the bulk population) could be present in FACS-sorted repertoires. Subsequent booster samples again held most clones from primary vaccination (around 96% CD4, 85% to 90% CD8). Of the clonotypes, a small share occurred in both CD4 and CD8 compartments.

Comment on this clonotype: Its matching antigen is unknown.

CDR3 length equals 16 residues. TCRdb recomputed calls from the 5' RACE reads with MiXCR, one row per CDR3 protein. The table records approximately 330,000 distinct CDR3 sequences, approximately 13% of them present only once. The input for sequencing was CD4+ T cells sorted from PBMCs, taken 15 days after the yellow fever booster vaccination. The clonotype originates from a man younger than 35 who received the YFV17D yellow fever vaccine. The chain links TRBV21-1 to TRBJ2-3. TRBV21-1 is a pseudogene locus. CDR3 sequence reads: CASSKGTGKHTDTQYF. The DNA for the CDR3 is TGTGCCAGCAGCAAAGGCACCGGTAAACACACAGATACGCAGTATTTT.